This TCR beta chain was recorded in a study of immune evolution from preneoplasia to lung adenocarcinoma (dated by TCRdb to about 2021). About the study as a whole: HLA loss of heterozygosity was observed in around 7%, 15% and 35% of AIS, MIA and ADC lesions, respectively, and was not observed in any AAH lesions. Immune contexture across lung adenocarcinoma precursors and invasive adenocarcinoma was profiled using immune gene expression, TCR sequencing and multiplex immunofluorescence. Resected precursor lesions (AAH, AIS, MIA) and invasive adenocarcinomas were compared with paired morphologically normal lung tissue. The sample size depended on which specimens were available, not on a prior power calculation. The immune data were integrated with whole exome sequencing and methylation data obtained from the same cohort of nodules. In total, the cohort included some 55 patients with pulmonary nodules, all of whom underwent surgical resection. The TCR sequencing data were obtained from 51 patients. According to the study, about 100 samples were used for TCR sequencing. POLYSOLVER was used to infer class I HLA alleles from exome data, and LOHHLA was used to detect allele-specific HLA loss.

Between 2014 and 2017, the patients underwent resection in either Japan or China. Two lung cancer pathologists independently confirmed the histologic diagnosis of each case on H&E slides. For nucleic acid extraction, premalignant or tumor cells were enriched by macro-dissection following pathologic assessment. The AllPrep DNA/RNA FFPE Kit was used to isolate DNA from FFPE tissue. TCR beta CDR3 regions were sequenced from DNA using the immunoSEQ hsTCRbeta Kit. The source study handled its data this way. TCR sequencing data were analysed with the ImmunoSEQ Analyzer. T cell clonality was defined as 1 minus Pielou's evenness, calculated on productive rearrangements. The inverse Simpson index, applied to productive templates, was used to measure T cell diversity. T cell density was defined as TCR beta template counts normalized to usable DNA, with usable DNA estimated by amplifying and sequencing housekeeping genes. Two-sided Kruskal-Wallis tests were used to compare TCR metrics across histologic stages. As stored in TCRdb, this immuneACCESS dataset retains in-frame rearrangements with V and J assigned. A fraction of the clones does not appear; measured against another copy, unresolved V genes explain less than half of the discrepancy, and the remainder lacks a known reason. The D gene and trimming were derived from the DNA, and the V and J assignments and clone size from that table. The table for this sample lists some 15,000 clones; roughly 86% of them were counted only once. The ten largest make up 2.5% to 3% of the sample.

Details on this clone: Its antigen specificity is not known. Base qualities were left out, and no much larger clone turns up one base away.

Study-wide conclusions, independent of this receptor: Compared with EGFR-mutant or double wild-type lesions, KRAS-mutant nodules had the highest T cell clonality. Normal lung had the highest top T cell clone frequencies, which appeared to decline progressively from AAH through AIS, MIA and invasive adenocarcinoma. The findings rested on association rather than direct causation, and larger cohorts with long-term follow-up and longitudinal biopsies were considered necessary. The highest clonality was observed in normal lung, whereas higher T cell density and diversity but lower clonality appeared to be present in later-stage lesions. Because all patients came from Japan and China, whether the findings apply to Western populations was uncertain.

The CDR3 spans 16 residues, from the cysteine through the phenylalanine. CDR3 DNA only is kept here, 48 bases in frame from base 1. Compared with germline, V lacks 3 bases and J lacks 1 base; bases without a gene match: 3. The germline V gene (reference sequence) specifies SGHNT as CDR1 and YYREEE as CDR2. Sequencing was carried out using FFPE minimally invasive lung adenocarcinoma tissue. Read against the paper, the sample's cell subset or site label means: micro-invasive lung adenocarcinoma (MIA). The sequence was obtained from a person aged 60 to 85 with lung adenocarcinoma. The V and J segments used are TRBV5-4 and TRBJ2-3; TRBD2 fits 12 bases in the junction. CDR3 loop: CASSWRLAGGTDTQYF. The DNA sequence is TGTGCCAGCAGCTGGCGACTAGCGGGGGGCACAGATACGCAGTATTTT.